The present T cell receptor beta chain was sequenced within a study of cytomegalovirus exposure and HLA in healthy donors. Study information: The same platform as the approximately 670 first-cohort repertoires was used for the 100 to 150 validation repertoires, a later analysis reported. General study results and limits: Rare TCR sequences dominated, though some public TCRs recurred in many donors.

Germline values: CDR1 MNHNY, CDR2 SVGAGI (reference sequence). The CDR3 contains 15 residues. J was trimmed by 6 bases and V by 5 bases; bases with no gene match: 8. The protocol was immunoSEQ multiplex PCR, while the TCRdb copy is restricted to in-frame clones and leaves out a portion. The sample has fewer than 200,000 clones; around nine tenths are singletons. Of note for this clone: Its cognate antigen is unknown.

The source is a man aged 25 to 40 in good health and CMV-seropositive. The J gene is TRBJ2-1, the V gene TRBV6-6; 9 positions agree with TRBD2. The source material was PBMCs. The CDR3 DNA is TGTGCCAGCAGTCCCGGGACTAGCAGGGGCAATGAGCAGTTCTTC. This gives the protein CASSPGTSRGNEQFF.